One and the same sample provided the 28 T cell receptor beta chains below, sequenced in a study of shared clonotypes between healthy human individuals. Sequenced by immunoSEQ multiplex PCR; TCRdb stores in-frame clones only, minus some. The sample includes about 2 million clones, roughly 96% of them seen just once. What was sequenced was naive CD4+ T cells sorted from blood. Described subset: CD45RA+ positively selected. These receptors were taken from a man aged 18 to 29 in good health.

This chain joins TRBV19 and TRBJ2-7; 8 bases align to TRBD1. The germline V gene encodes CDR1 LNHDA and CDR2 SQIVND (reference sequence). The CDR3 totals 16 residues. The trim removed 7 bases at V and 0 bases at J, leaving 11 bases unmatched. The CDR3 protein is CASTQTGGTSSYEQYF. The CDR3 nucleotides read TGTGCCAGTACCCAAACAGGGGGGACATCCTCCTACGAGCAGTACTTC.

The J gene is TRBJ1-2, the V gene TRBV7-9, with D maybe TRBD1 (5 bases). Trimming cost V 2 bases and J 4 bases, with 11 bases left between them. The CDR3 is made up of 14 amino acids. The germline V gene encodes CDR1 SEHNR and CDR2 FQNEAQ (reference sequence). The CDR3, as DNA: TGTGCCAGCAGCTTATACGGGGCAGGCTATGGCTACACCTTC. The encoded protein is CASSLYGAGYGYTF.

The V gene is TRBV11-2, the J gene TRBJ2-1; possibly TRBD1 for D (6 bases). CDR1 is SGHAT, CDR2 FQNNGV, per germline. This CDR3 has 16 amino acids. The V end was cut by 2 bases, the J end by 1 base, with 12 bases between. The CDR3 reads CASSLTGTKSYNEQFF. The CDR3 DNA sequence: TGTGCCAGCAGCTTAACCGGGACAAAGTCCTACAATGAGCAGTTCTTC. Full variable domain (rest looked up from reference TRBV11-2 and TRBJ2-1): EAGVAQSPRYKIIEKRQSVAFWCNPISGHATLYWYQQILGQGPKLLIQFQNNGVVDDSQLPKDRFSAERLKGVDSTLKIQPAKLEDSAVYLCASSLTGTKSYNEQFFGPGTRLTVL.

The chain uses TRBV10-3 and TRBJ1-5, with D possibly matching TRBD1 (5 bases). This CDR3 is 13 amino acids long. The germline V and J ends were trimmed by 4 bases and 3 bases, with 7 bases remaining between them. Per germline, CDR1 ENHRY and CDR2 SYGVKD. This CDR3 is CAISGGFNQPQHF. In DNA, the CDR3 is TGTGCCATCAGTGGGGGGTTCAATCAGCCCCAGCATTTT.

The rearrangement joins TRBV11-3 to TRBJ2-6, with no clear D. Germline loops: CDR1 SGHNT, CDR2 YENEEA. CDR3 length: 13 residues. The V and J ends lost 0 bases and 5 bases respectively, with 2 bases between them. CDR3 region: CASSLDRANVLTF. The CDR3 nucleotides are TGTGCCAGCAGCTTAGACCGGGCCAACGTCCTGACTTTC.

As DNA, the CDR3 is TGCGCCAGCAGCTTGCGGGGGGACAGAAACTACGAGCAGTACTTC. It yields the protein CASSLRGDRNYEQYF. The V call is TRBV5-1, the J call TRBJ2-7; D is tentatively TRBD1 or TRBD2 (7 bases each). V dropped 1 base and J dropped 3 bases, with 14 bases sitting between them. This CDR3 spans 15 amino acids. CDR1 and CDR2 from the germline V gene are SGHRS and YFSETQ.

This chain joins TRBV19 and TRBJ2-7; tentatively, D is TRBD1 or TRBD2 (5 bases each). In germline, CDR1 is LNHDA, CDR2 SQIVND (reference sequence). V was trimmed by 3 bases and J by 4 bases, leaving 13 bases between them. The CDR3 runs 14 residues. The CDR3 protein is CASSMGDQRYEQYF. CDR3 DNA: TGTGCCAGTAGTATGGGGGACCAACGGTACGAGCAGTACTTC.

The chain is built from TRBV4-1 and TRBJ1-5, with TRBD1 matching 8 bases. The CDR3 is made up of 14 amino acids. Germline V lookup: CDR1 MGHRA, CDR2 YSYEKL. The trim removed 3 bases at V and 4 bases at J, leaving 2 bases unmatched. Written as DNA, the CDR3 is TGCGCCAGCAGCCAGCGACAGGGGAATCAGCCCCAGCATTTT. Its protein product is CASSQRQGNQPQHF.

The CDR3 nucleotides are TGTGCCAGCAGTCGTACAGGGGGCACTGGCGGGGAGCTGTTTTTT. Translation: CASSRTGGTGGELFF. This sequence joins TRBV6-5 and TRBJ2-2; 9 bases map to TRBD1. The germline V gene has CDR1 MNHEY and CDR2 SVGAGI. CDR3 size: 15 residues. The V gene end was trimmed by 5 bases and the J gene end by 7 bases; junction bases not matched to a gene: 8.

With regard to this clone: Other DNA sequences in this sample translate to the same CDR3. V gene TRBV11-2 combines with J gene TRBJ2-7; D gene ambiguous. The V end lost 5 bases, the J end lost 3 bases, and 5 bases lay between the germline ends. Germline CDR1 reads SGHAT; CDR2 reads FQNNGV. CDR3 size: 11 residues. The CDR3 region is CASSLVYEQYF. The CDR3 nucleotides read TGTGCCAGCAGCCTGGTCTACGAGCAGTACTTC.

This rearrangement joins TRBV11-2 to TRBJ2-2; perhaps TRBD1 as D (6 bases). The CDR3 loop spans 16 amino acids. CDR1 and CDR2 from the germline V gene are SGHAT and FQNNGV. Trimming removed 0 bases from V and 3 bases from J, with 11 bases in between. As DNA, the CDR3 is TGTGCCAGCAGCTTAGAGCTGGGGGCCTACACCGGGGAGCTGTTTTTT. This translates into CASSLELGAYTGELFF.

The chain links TRBV7-3 to TRBJ2-5; no definite D call. Trimming left V 2 bases short and J 0 bases short, with 4 bases between. There are 13 residues in the CDR3. Per the germline V gene, CDR1 is SGHTA and CDR2 is FQGTGA. The CDR3 DNA sequence: TGTGCCAGCAGCTTAGGGAACCAAGAGACCCAGTACTTC. Protein: CASSLGNQETQYF.

As for this clone: Other DNA variants within this sample encode the same CDR3. The chain couples TRBV7-9 to TRBJ1-6; D is unclear. Germline V gene sequence: CDR1 SEHNR, CDR2 FQNEAQ (reference sequence). The V end lost 5 bases, the J end lost 0 bases, and 8 bases lay between the germline ends. CDR3 length: 15 amino acids. The CDR3, as DNA: TGTGCCAGCAGCCCACAGAGCTCCTATAATTCACCCCTCCACTTT. It codes for CASSPQSSYNSPLHF. The full variable domain, its missing parts supplied by reference TRBV7-9 and TRBJ1-6, is DTGVSQNPRHKITKRGQNVTFRCDPISEHNRLYWYRQTLGQGPEFLTYFQNEAQLEKSRLLSDRFSAERPKGSFSTLEIQRTEQGDSAMYLCASSPQSSYNSPLHFGNGTRLTVT.

This rearrangement joins TRBV4-1 to TRBJ1-2; D may be TRBD1 (6 bases). The germline gives CDR1 MGHRA, CDR2 YSYEKL. V dropped 1 base and J dropped 5 bases, with 20 bases sitting between them. The CDR3 runs 17 residues. The DNA of the CDR3 is TGCGCCAGCAGCCAAGTAGAGGCCCAGGGGCACCTATATGGCTACACCTTC. It encodes CASSQVEAQGHLYGYTF.

The rearrangement joins TRBV7-2 to TRBJ1-2; TRBD1 might be the D (5 bases). Trimming removed 1 base at V and 0 bases at J, with 15 bases between. Per the germline V gene, CDR1 is SGHTA and CDR2 is FQGNSA. The CDR3 loop spans 17 amino acids. The CDR3 sequence: CASSLDDRRYTNYGYTF. CDR3 bases: TGTGCCAGCAGCTTAGATGACAGACGATACACTAACTATGGCTACACCTTC.

The genes are TRBV11-2 and TRBJ1-2, with a weak D call TRBD1 (5 bases). This CDR3 has 13 residues. V lost 1 base and J 8 bases, leaving 11 bases between the germline ends. Germline V CDR1 and CDR2: SGHAT, FQNNGV. Here the CDR3 DNA reads TGTGCCAGCAGCTTAGCGGGGGAACGAGGCTACACCTTC. Protein product: CASSLAGERGYTF.

This chain joins TRBV6-1 and TRBJ1-6, with a possible D match to TRBD1 (5 bases). The CDR3 is 14 amino acids. Per the germline V gene, CDR1 is MNHNS and CDR2 is SASEGT. Deletions cut 6 bases from V and 3 bases from J, with 9 bases between. DNA for the CDR3: TGTGCCAGCAGAACGGGGGGCTATAATTCACCCCTCCACTTT. Amino acids: CASRTGGYNSPLHF.

Points on this clone: The same CDR3 also results from other DNA sequences found in this sample. This sequence joins TRBV6-1 and TRBJ1-2, with D perhaps TRBD1 (5 bases). Germline-derived CDR1 and CDR2 are MNHNS and SASEGT. Trimming cost V 3 bases and J 4 bases, with 6 bases left between them. This CDR3 comprises 12 residues. CDR3 coding DNA: TGTGCCAGCAGTGACAGGGTCTATGGCTACACCTTC. Its protein product is CASSDRVYGYTF.

V usage is TRBV30 and J usage is TRBJ2-3, with 7 nucleotides matching TRBD1. Trimming took 5 bases from V and 6 from J; bases not matched to a gene: 5. The CDR3 runs 12 residues. Germline V gene data show CDR1 as GTSNPN and CDR2 as SVGIG (reference sequence). CDR3 coding DNA: TGTGCCTGGGAAACAGGGGCCGATACGCAGTATTTT. Its protein is CAWETGADTQYF. Supplemented by reference TRBV30 and TRBJ2-3, the full variable domain reads SQTIHQWPATLVQPVGSPLSLECTVEGTSNPNLYWYRQAAGRGLQLLFYSVGIGQISSEVPQNLSASRPQDRQFILSSKKLLLSDSGFYLCAWETGADTQYFGPGTRLTVL.

The rearrangement links TRBV12-5 to TRBJ1-1; D is undetermined. The CDR3 runs 12 residues. The germline V gene encodes CDR1 LGHNT and CDR2 FRNRAP. The ends were cut back, 2 bases at V and 11 bases at J, with 12 bases in the middle. CDR3 residues: CASGLQSAIAFF. The CDR3 coding sequence is TGTGCTAGTGGTTTGCAGAGTGCCATTGCTTTCTTT. The whole variable domain, remainder taken from reference TRBV12-5 and TRBJ1-1, is DARVTQTPRHKVTEMGQEVTMRCQPILGHNTVFWYRQTMMQGLELLAYFRNRAPLDDSGMPKDRFSAEMPDATLATLKIQPSEPRDSAVYFCASGLQSAIAFFGQGTRLTVV.

J is TRBJ1-1 and V is TRBV19, with 9 nucleotides matching TRBD1. The CDR3 has 15 amino acids. The V gene's germline CDR1 is LNHDA and CDR2 SQIVND (reference sequence). J was trimmed by 4 bases and V by 4 bases; bases with no gene match: 7. The CDR3 coding sequence is TGTGCCAGTAGTAGCCACAGGGGGCCGATCACTGAAGCTTTCTTT. Encoded protein: CASSSHRGPITEAFF.

The V call is TRBV28, the J call TRBJ2-7; 7 nucleotides agree with TRBD1. Losses at the gene ends were 3 bases for V and 4 bases for J; bases not matched to a gene: 6. The CDR3 loop spans 14 amino acids. Germline V CDR1 and CDR2: MDHEN, SYDVKM. The DNA of the CDR3 is TGTGCCAGCAGTTTGGCAGGGGGAGCTTACGAGCAGTACTTC. Translating it yields CASSLAGGAYEQYF.

The chain employs TRBV30 and TRBJ1-5; 10 positions match TRBD1. The ends lost 3 bases at V and 5 bases at J; junction bases unmatched: 4. This CDR3 spans 14 amino acids. In germline, CDR1 is GTSNPN, CDR2 SVGIG (reference sequence). The CDR3 DNA follows: TGTGCCTGGAGCCAGACAGGGGGCTATCAGCCCCAGCATTTT. Translation: CAWSQTGGYQPQHF. The whole variable domain, remainder taken from reference TRBV30 and TRBJ1-5, is SQTIHQWPATLVQPVGSPLSLECTVEGTSNPNLYWYRQAAGRGLQLLFYSVGIGQISSEVPQNLSASRPQDRQFILSSKKLLLSDSGFYLCAWSQTGGYQPQHFGDGTRLSIL.

The V gene is TRBV28, the J gene TRBJ1-5, with TRBD1 matching 7 bases. The length of the CDR3 is 19 residues. V trimming: 5 bases; J trimming: 0 bases; junction bases outside the gene matches: 16. Germline CDR1 MDHEN, CDR2 SYDVKM. CDR3 in DNA: TGTGCCAGCAGTGCCCCGTCCAGGGGGGGCCTTTATAGCAATCAGCCCCAGCATTTT. This codes for CASSAPSRGGLYSNQPQHF. Filled out from reference TRBV28 and TRBJ1-5, the complete variable domain reads DVKVTQSSRYLVKRTGEKVFLECVQDMDHENMFWYRQDPGLGLRLIYFSYDVKMKEKGDIPEGYSVSREKKERFSLILESASTNQTSMYLCASSAPSRGGLYSNQPQHFGDGTRLSIL.

V and J are TRBV7-2 and TRBJ1-5; D gene unclear. The V gene's germline CDR1 is SGHTA and CDR2 FQGNSA. CDR3 length: 13 residues. V gave up 4 bases and J gave up 5 bases, with 9 bases separating them. CDR3 sequence: CASSSERDQPQHF. Here the CDR3 DNA reads TGTGCCAGCAGCTCTGAGAGAGATCAGCCCCAGCATTTT.

The chain is built from TRBV7-9 and TRBJ2-5; TRBD1 aligns across 9 bases. Germline CDR1 and CDR2: SEHNR and FQNEAQ (reference sequence). Trimming cost V 5 bases and J 5 bases; bases outside gene matches: 9. The CDR3 has 15 amino acids. CDR3 in amino acids: CASSTWDRDWETQYF. In DNA form, the CDR3 reads TGTGCCAGCAGCACTTGGGACAGGGATTGGGAGACCCAGTACTTC.

This chain connects TRBV4-3 to TRBJ2-7; the D call may be TRBD1 or TRBD2 (5 bases each). V lost 5 bases and J 0 bases, leaving 14 bases between the germline ends. In germline, CDR1 is LGHNA, CDR2 YSLEER. The CDR3 loop spans 15 amino acids. CDR3 DNA sequence: TGCGCCAGCAGCTCCGGGGCAGATAGCTCCTACGAGCAGTACTTC. It is translated as CASSSGADSSYEQYF.

This chain links TRBV7-9 with TRBJ1-3, with 10 bases fitting TRBD1. The CDR3 has 16 amino acids. Per the germline V gene, CDR1 is SEHNR and CDR2 is FQNEAQ (reference sequence). After removal of 3 bases from V and 6 bases from J, the junction contained 8 bases not matched to a gene. CDR3: CASSFTGTGVENTIYF. The CDR3 region has the DNA TGTGCCAGCAGCTTCACCGGGACAGGGGTCGAAAACACCATATATTTT.